This TCR beta chain was found in a study of molecular identifiers for immune sequencing clone quantification. Previously published methods and listed TCR primers were used for the bulk TCR libraries. TCRdb ran MiXCR on the PCR reads and lists one entry per CDR3 protein. The data hold over 600,000 distinct CDR3 sequences, with approximately 20% observed a single time. Broader study findings: Identical TCR molecules can share a barcode, and this sharing could underestimate highly expanded clone sizes. Researchers reportedly could pick up spiked Jurkat TCR RNA from one cell mixed into about a million naive cells.

The germline V gene encodes CDR1 GTSNPN and CDR2 SVGIG (reference sequence). The CDR3 consists of 15 residues. V lost 4 bases and J 0 bases, leaving 14 bases between the germline ends. Using a CD8+CD4-CCR7+CD45RA+ phenotype, naive CD8 T cells were sorted. This clonotype showed up many times. What it binds is not known. The sequence was collected from a human donor in good health. Some libraries in this study had Jurkat cell RNA spiked in. The sample taken for sequencing was naive CD8+ T cells from blood, with Jurkat cell RNA spiked in. The subset is: FACS-sorted CD8+CD4-CCR7+CD45RA+ naive T cells. This chain connects TRBV30 to TRBJ2-3; a weak D match, TRBD1 (8 bases). CDR3 sequence (DNA): TGTGCCTGGAACAGGGGGACTACTAGCACAGATACGCAGTATTTT. This encodes CAWNRGTTSTDTQYF.